The clone carrying this TCR beta chain showed up many times. The antigen is unknown. Template was genomic DNA; TCR beta CDR3 amplified in two multiplex PCR rounds. Each TRBV and TRBJ gene had its own primer in the first PCR round. TCRdb independently ran MiXCR on the multiplex PCR reads; one entry per CDR3 protein. The top ten hold less than 30% of the sample, which has approximately 41,000 distinct CDR3 sequences, roughly a quarter seen once. These data come from a study of prognosis after radiotherapy for stage I lung cancer. The CDR3 runs to 15 residues. V was pared by 3 bases and J by 2 bases, with 13 bases between. Germline assignment: CDR1 GTSNPN and CDR2 SVGIG (reference sequence). General study findings and limits: It is unknown whether the expanded TCR clones recognize the tumor.

The V and J genes are TRBV30 and TRBJ2-2; D not certain. This clonotype was sampled from a donor of 50 years or more with non-small cell lung cancer. The sample was PBMCs, taken before or after stereotactic body radiation therapy (not recorded which). CDR3 region: CAWSLRAPNTGELFF. CDR3 coding DNA: TGTGCCTGGAGCCTCCGGGCTCCTAACACCGGGGAGCTGTTTTTT. Combining the CDR3 with reference TRBV30 and TRBJ2-2 gives the whole variable domain SQTIHQWPATLVQPVGSPLSLECTVEGTSNPNLYWYRQAAGRGLQLLFYSVGIGQISSEVPQNLSASRPQDRQFILSSKKLLLSDSGFYLCAWSLRAPNTGELFFGEGSRLTVL.